This paragraph covers one TCR beta chain sequence. Its antigen is not known. The data were taken from a study of glioma-infiltrating T cells after dendritic cell vaccination. Study-level points and caveats: TCR clonality showed no direct relationship with survival. Patients with more pretreatment TILs had longer time to progression and survival.

Sequenced by immunoSEQ multiplex PCR; TCRdb stores in-frame clones only, minus some. The sample yields tens of thousands of clones, 80% to 85% seen once. Germline V CDR1 and CDR2: SGHTA, FQGNSA. There are 13 residues in the CDR3. V dropped 6 bases and J dropped 2 bases, with 10 bases sitting between them. The TCR was taken from a human donor with glioblastoma. Sequences were derived from blood, sampled before dendritic cell vaccination. V usage is TRBV7-2 and J usage is TRBJ2-5; D remains unclear. The CDR3 spells CASSWRLQETQYF. For the CDR3, the DNA is TGTGCCAGCAGTTGGAGATTACAAGAGACCCAGTACTTC.